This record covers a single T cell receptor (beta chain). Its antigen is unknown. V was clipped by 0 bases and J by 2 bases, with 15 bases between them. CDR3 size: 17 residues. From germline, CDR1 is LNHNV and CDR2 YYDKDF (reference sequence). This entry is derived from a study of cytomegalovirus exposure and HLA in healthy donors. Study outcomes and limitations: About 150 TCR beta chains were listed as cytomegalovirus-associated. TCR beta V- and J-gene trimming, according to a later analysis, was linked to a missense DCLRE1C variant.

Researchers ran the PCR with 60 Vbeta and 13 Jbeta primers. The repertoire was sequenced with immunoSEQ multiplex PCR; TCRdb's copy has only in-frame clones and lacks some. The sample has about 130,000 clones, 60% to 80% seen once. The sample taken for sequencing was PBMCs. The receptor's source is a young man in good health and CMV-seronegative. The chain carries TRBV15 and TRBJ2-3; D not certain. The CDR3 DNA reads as TGTGCCACCAGCAGAGATAAGAGGTCAATCACCACAGATACGCAGTATTTT. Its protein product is CATSRDKRSITTDTQYF. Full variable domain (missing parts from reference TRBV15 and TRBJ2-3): DAMVIQNPRYQVTQFGKPVTLSCSQTLNHNVMYWYQQKSSQAPKLLFHYYDKDFNNEADTPDNFQSRRPNTSFCFLDIRSPGLGDTAMYLCATSRDKRSITTDTQYFGPGTRLTVL.